This T cell receptor beta chain was recovered during a study of T cell responses to AZD1222 COVID-19 vaccine. The germline V gene has CDR1 LNHDA and CDR2 SQIVND (reference sequence). V shed 3 bases and J shed 0 bases, with 7 bases lying between them. The CDR3 contains 14 residues. Profiled with immunoSEQ multiplex PCR; TCRdb holds only in-frame clones, not every one. The sample has tens of thousands of clones, less than 95% seen once; the top ten hold about two fifths. The material was peripheral blood, obtained 28 days after the second AZD1222 dose. The rearrangement uses TRBV19 and TRBJ2-3; D uncertain. This clonotype originated in an adult who received the AZD1222 COVID-19 vaccine. The CDR3 bases are TGTGCCAGTAGTATCTACGGGAGCACAGATACGCAGTATTTT. Protein: CASSIYGSTDTQYF.